Listed below are T cell receptor beta chains from one sample, sequenced in a study of a mutant IDH1 vaccine in newly diagnosed glioma. No antigen has been identified for these receptors. Here immunoSEQ multiplex PCR was the method, and the copy in TCRdb shows in-frame clones only, minus some. The sample records tens of thousands of clones, nearly 90% being singletons. The starting material was PBMCs, obtained from a glioma patient whose treatment included an IDH1 peptide vaccine. The receptors here all came from a man between 18 and 35 years old with glioma. Both conserved end residues are part of each CDR3. D genes are given only for firm matches. Some rows have no size entry. The others give once, few or many, or a class for an expanded clone.

d_call	clone_size	j_call	v_call	cdr3_nt	cdr3_aa
NA	NA	TRBJ1-1	TRBV4-1	TGCGCCAGCAGCCAAGCTTCAGGGACCTTGAACACTGAAGCTTTCTTT	CASSQASGTLNTEAFF
NA	NA	TRBJ1-5	TRBV6-6	TGTGCCAGCAGTTACTCGGGGGACAGCAATCAGCCCCAGCATTTT	CASSYSGDSNQPQHF
TRBD2	NA	TRBJ2-6	TRBV4-3	TGCGCCAGCAGCCAAGAGGGGGGGGCTGGGGCCAACGTCCTGACTTTC	CASSQEGGAGANVLTF
TRBD2	NA	TRBJ2-3	TRBV18	TGTGCCAGCTCACCAGGGACTACTTCAGATACGCAGTATTTT	CASSPGTTSDTQYF
NA	few	TRBJ1-2	TRBV6-5	TGTGCCAGCAGTTATGGGACGGGTCACAACTATGGCTACACCTTC	CASSYGTGHNYGYTF
TRBD2	NA	TRBJ2-3	TRBV4-3	TGCGCCAGCAGCCTCCAAGCGGGAGTGGGTTCGAGCACAGATACGCAGTATTTT	CASSLQAGVGSSTDTQYF
TRBD1	NA	TRBJ2-2	TRBV5-5	TGTGCCAGCAGCAGACAGGGAGTCACCGGGGAGCTGTTTTTT	CASSRQGVTGELFF
NA	NA	TRBJ2-6	TRBV2	TGTGCCAGCAGTCCCTTGACTGGCCCCCCGGGGGCCAACGTCCTGACTTTC	CASSPLTGPPGANVLTF
NA	NA	TRBJ1-3	TRBV28	TGTGCCAGCAGTTTACCGGGGGTCCGTGGAAACACCATATATTTT	CASSLPGVRGNTIYF
NA	few	TRBJ1-1	TRBV2	TGTGCCAGCAGTGAAGCGCTTCATTGGGGGGGGCGCGGGAACACTGAAGCTTTCTTT	CASSEALHWGGRGNTEAFF
NA	NA	TRBJ1-6	TRBV5-6	TGTGCCAGCAGCTTGGATTTGGGGGCGAACTCACCCCTCCACTTT	CASSLDLGANSPLHF
TRBD2	few	TRBJ2-7	TRBV6-1	TGTGCCAGCAGTGAAGCTAGCGGGAGCTCCTACGAGCAGTACTTC	CASSEASGSSYEQYF
NA	NA	TRBJ2-1	TRBV28	TGTGCCAGCAGTAATACTGAGAGCTCCTACAATGAGCAGTTCTTC	CASSNTESSYNEQFF
NA	NA	TRBJ1-1	TRBV13	TGTGCCAGCAGCTTAGAAGGGTCGGGGATGAACACTGAAGCTTTCTTT	CASSLEGSGMNTEAFF
NA	NA	TRBJ1-1	TRBV2	TGTGCCAGCAGTGAAGATTGGTCCAGTCTTTACACTGAAGCTTTCTTT	CASSEDWSSLYTEAFF
TRBD1	NA	TRBJ1-1	TRBV28	TGTGCCAGCAGTCCAAGTAGACAGGGGAGAGCTGAAGCTTTCTTT	CASSPSRQGRAEAFF
NA	NA	TRBJ1-5	TRBV7-2	TGTGCCAGCAGCTTGAAGGTTTCTCAGCCCCAGCATTTT	CASSLKVSQPQHF
TRBD2	NA	TRBJ2-7	TRBV10-3	TGTGCCATCAGTGGTTCCCCATGGGGGGGTCTCTCCTACGAGCAGTACTTC	CAISGSPWGGLSYEQYF
NA	NA	TRBJ1-1	TRBV6-5	TGTGCCAGCAGTTATCTCTCCCCACGAGGGACTGAAGCTTTCTTT	CASSYLSPRGTEAFF
NA	NA	TRBJ1-2	TRBV10-3	TGTGCCATCAGTGATTGGAAGAGTATGGGTGGCTACACCTTC	CAISDWKSMGGYTF
NA	NA	TRBJ1-1	TRBV6-6	TGTGCCAGCAGCCCCACGGCGTCCGCTGAAGCTTTCTTT	CASSPTASAEAFF
NA	NA	TRBJ1-2	TRBV6-5	TGTGCCAGCAGTGCCGGGCAGTATGGCTACACCTTC	CASSAGQYGYTF
NA	NA	TRBJ1-2	TRBV18	TGTGCCAGCTCACCAGTCGACGGTCACTATGGCTACACCTTC	CASSPVDGHYGYTF
NA	NA	TRBJ2-1	TRBV5-1	TGCGCCAGCAGCTTGAGAAGGAATGAGCAGTTCTTC	CASSLRRNEQFF
TRBD2	NA	TRBJ2-7	TRBV18	TGTGCCAGCTCACCGCGGCGGGGGTACGAGCAGTACTTC	CASSPRRGYEQYF
NA	NA	TRBJ2-5	TRBV6-5	TGTGCCAGCAGCCACCCCAGGGGAGGCCAAGAGACCCAGTACTTC	CASSHPRGGQETQYF
NA	NA	TRBJ2-7	TRBV6-5	TGTGCCAGCAGTCTATGGACGTCGGGGTACTACGAGCAGTACTTC	CASSLWTSGYYEQYF
TRBD2	once	TRBJ2-5	TRBV25-1	TGTGCCAGCAGGCCCGGGACTAGCTTATTTGAGACCCAGTACTTC	CASRPGTSLFETQYF
TRBD1	few	TRBJ1-5	TRBV10-3	TGTGCCATCAGTGAAGGGCAGGGGGGTTACAATCAGCCCCAGCATTTT	CAISEGQGGYNQPQHF
NA	NA	TRBJ2-7	TRBV27	TGTGCCAGCTCTGTCAATCCGTCCTACGAGCAGTACTTC	CASSVNPSYEQYF
NA	NA	TRBJ2-7	TRBV4-3	TGCGCCAGCAGCCAGATTTCTGGTGGGGGGCCCTACGAGCAGTACTTC	CASSQISGGGPYEQYF
TRBD1	NA	TRBJ1-2	TRBV28	TGTGCCAGCAGTGCCTTCAAGGGACAGGGCTTCTATGGCTACACCTTC	CASSAFKGQGFYGYTF
NA	NA	TRBJ2-1	TRBV7-9	TGTGCCAGCAGCTGGAGCCCGGACGGCTACAATGAGCAGTTCTTC	CASSWSPDGYNEQFF
TRBD1	NA	TRBJ2-4	TRBV29-1	TGCAGCGTTGAAGGGACAGGAGAAGCCAAAAACATTCAGTACTTC	CSVEGTGEAKNIQYF
NA	NA	TRBJ1-1	TRBV19	TGTGCCAGTAGTATGTGGACTGAAGCTTTCTTT	CASSMWTEAFF
TRBD1	NA	TRBJ1-1	TRBV15	TGTGCCACCAGCAGAGCGGGACAGGGCCTAAACACTGAAGCTTTCTTT	CATSRAGQGLNTEAFF
NA	NA	TRBJ2-1	TRBV6-1	TGTGCCACCGACCAGGCCGCCAATGAGCAGTTCTTC	CATDQAANEQFF
NA	NA	TRBJ1-2	TRBV6-5	TGTGCCAGCAGCGGCGCAGGGGCGAACTATGGCTACACCTTC	CASSGAGANYGYTF
TRBD1	NA	TRBJ1-2	TRBV4-1	TGCGCCAGCAGCCTCTTTGGACAGGGAGGGGACTATGGCTACACCTTC	CASSLFGQGGDYGYTF
NA	NA	TRBJ2-1	TRBV29-1	TGCAGCGTTGCCGGCAATGAGCAGTTCTTC	CSVAGNEQFF
TRBD1	NA	TRBJ2-5	TRBV15	TGTGCCACCAGCAGAGCGAGGGGGCAGCGAGAGACCCAGTACTTC	CATSRARGQRETQYF
TRBD1	NA	TRBJ1-2	TRBV4-2	TGTGCCAGCAGCCGGGACAGAAATAACTATGGCTACACCTTC	CASSRDRNNYGYTF
NA	NA	TRBJ1-1	TRBV6-5	TGTGCCAGCAGGCGGGAACGGGGGTTGAACACTGAAGCTTTCTTT	CASRRERGLNTEAFF
TRBD1	NA	TRBJ1-6	TRBV5-1	TGCGCCAGCAGCTTGGGGGGGACAGACCTGGGGTCACCCCTCCACTTT	CASSLGGTDLGSPLHF
NA	NA	TRBJ1-5	TRBV28	TGTGCCAGCAGTCCCGCACTTCCCAATCAGCCCCAGCATTTT	CASSPALPNQPQHF
NA	NA	TRBJ1-1	TRBV4-1	TGCGCCAGCAGCCAATGGTCCGGACGCGCTGAAGCTTTCTTT	CASSQWSGRAEAFF
NA	few	TRBJ1-1	TRBV5-8	TGTGCCAGCAGCTTGGTCACGGGGGGGCCTGAAGCTTTCTTT	CASSLVTGGPEAFF
TRBD1	once	TRBJ2-7	TRBV7-2	TGTGCCAGCAGCACGAGACAGGGGGGTGTCGGGTACGAGCAGTACTTC	CASSTRQGGVGYEQYF
TRBD1	NA	TRBJ2-3	TRBV29-1	TGCAGCGTTTCAGGACGGGGGACAGGATCCACAGATACGCAGTATTTT	CSVSGRGTGSTDTQYF
TRBD1	NA	TRBJ2-4	TRBV28	TGTGCCAGCAGCACCCCGACAGGGTTTCAGTACTTC	CASSTPTGFQYF
TRBD1	NA	TRBJ2-7	TRBV19	TGTGCCAGTAACGAAGGTGGGACAGGGACCTACGAGCAGTACTTC	CASNEGGTGTYEQYF
NA	NA	TRBJ2-5	TRBV30	TGTGCCTGGAGTGTACTGGGGCGAGAGACCCAGTACTTC	CAWSVLGRETQYF
TRBD2	NA	TRBJ2-1	TRBV2	TGTGCCAGCAGGGTAGGACTAGCCAACAATGAGCAGTTCTTC	CASRVGLANNEQFF
TRBD2	NA	TRBJ2-3	TRBV19	TGTGCCAGTAGTATAGGTCGGACTAGCGGGAGCCCAGATACGCAGTATTTT	CASSIGRTSGSPDTQYF
NA	NA	TRBJ2-5	TRBV5-5	TGTGCCAGCAGCTTAGACAGCCAAGAGACCCAGTACTTC	CASSLDSQETQYF
TRBD1	NA	TRBJ1-3	TRBV6-1	TGTGCCAGCTTCTCTCGGGACAGGGTGGACACCATATATTTT	CASFSRDRVDTIYF
NA	NA	TRBJ2-5	TRBV7-2	TGTGCCAGCAGCTTAACCCAAGAGACCCAGTACTTC	CASSLTQETQYF
NA	once	TRBJ2-3	TRBV5-6	TGTGCCAGCAGCGGGATCACAGATACGCAGTATTTT	CASSGITDTQYF
TRBD2	NA	TRBJ2-7	TRBV18	TGTGCCAGCTCACCAGGGGCGGGAGGGCCGGACGAGCAGTACTTC	CASSPGAGGPDEQYF
NA	NA	TRBJ1-5	TRBV7-9	TGTGCCAGCAGCTTAGTCTCCCTGCAACGGGGCAATCAGCCCCAGCATTTT	CASSLVSLQRGNQPQHF